The 17 T cell receptor beta chains reported below all come from one sample, sequenced in a study of technical replicates of blood from a handful of donors. Using immunoSEQ multiplex PCR, the repertoire was profiled, and TCRdb retains in-frame clones only, with some absent. The sample contains about 61,000 clones, less than 98% of which appear only once. Sequencing used T cells isolated from PBMCs. The receptors derive from a human donor in good health.

As for this clone: The same CDR3 also results from other DNA sequences found in this sample. The rearrangement uses TRBV6-1 and TRBJ1-1; perhaps TRBD1 as D (5 bases). This CDR3 comprises 14 residues. The germline V and J ends were trimmed by 2 bases and 3 bases, with 10 bases remaining between them. The germline CDR1 and CDR2 sequences are MNHNS and SASEGT. CDR3 sequence: CASSERGRDTEAFF. The CDR3, as DNA: TGTGCCAGCAGTGAACGGGGGAGGGACACTGAAGCTTTCTTT.

The chain employs TRBV28 and TRBJ2-7; the D gene is possibly TRBD1 (5 bases). The V end lost 3 bases, the J end lost 1 base, and 13 bases lay between the germline ends. Germline assignment: CDR1 MDHEN and CDR2 SYDVKM. This CDR3 is 15 amino acids long. The CDR3 nucleotides are TGTGCCAGCAGTTTGGCACAGGTAACATCCTACGAGCAGTACTTC. Translated, it gives CASSLAQVTSYEQYF.

The V gene is TRBV19, the J gene TRBJ1-3, with 7 nucleotides matching TRBD1. V lost 3 bases, J lost 2 bases, and 4 bases stayed unmatched. The CDR3 has 15 residues. Germline lookup yields CDR1 LNHDA and CDR2 SQIVND (reference sequence). This chain's CDR3 is CASSMTTGTGNTIYF. Written as DNA, the CDR3 is TGTGCCAGTAGTATGACGACAGGGACTGGAAACACCATATATTTT.

J is TRBJ2-2 and V is TRBV11-2, with 7 bases matching TRBD2. Looked up from germline, CDR1 is SGHAT and CDR2 is FQNNGV. Trimming cost V 1 base and J 4 bases; bases outside gene matches: 6. This CDR3 comprises 16 residues. In nucleotides, the CDR3 is TGTGCCAGCAGCTTAGTGGCGGGACTACTCACCGGGGAGCTGTTTTTT. Translation: CASSLVAGLLTGELFF.

The J gene is TRBJ2-7, the V gene TRBV19; perhaps TRBD1 as D (6 bases). V was cut by 4 bases and J by 4 bases, with 14 bases left in between. The CDR3 length is 14 residues. Germline CDR1 and CDR2: LNHDA and SQIVND (reference sequence). CDR3 loop: CASSTDRSGYEQYF. The CDR3 region has the DNA TGTGCCAGTAGTACCGACAGGTCCGGGTACGAGCAGTACTTC.

This chain links TRBV5-4 with TRBJ2-5; a weak D match, TRBD1 (7 bases). Germline CDR1 is SGHNT and CDR2 is YYREEE (reference sequence). Trimming pared 4 bases from V and 5 bases from J, leaving 12 bases between. The CDR3 runs 13 residues. The chain's CDR3 is CASSQTGRETQYF. CDR3 DNA: TGTGCCAGCAGCCAGACAGGGAGGGAGACCCAGTACTTC.

V gene TRBV2 combines with J gene TRBJ1-6; possibly TRBD1 for D (6 bases). Trimming left V 6 bases short and J 8 bases short, with 14 bases between. The CDR3 loop spans 14 amino acids. Germline values: CDR1 SNHLY, CDR2 FYNNEI. CDR3 loop: CASSSQGWDSPLHF. CDR3 in DNA: TGTGCCAGCAGCTCACAGGGTTGGGATTCACCCCTCCACTTT.

The chain joins TRBV30 to TRBJ1-6; TRBD1 aligns across 7 bases. The trim removed 8 bases at V and 8 bases at J, leaving 9 bases unmatched. Germline CDR1 and CDR2: GTSNPN and SVGIG (reference sequence). This CDR3 has 13 amino acids. CDR3 in DNA: TGTGCCCGACGGGGCCAGGGGGATTCACCCCTCCACTTT. This codes for CARRGQGDSPLHF.

The chain has TRBV30 and TRBJ2-2; no definite D call. The germline V and J ends were trimmed by 5 bases and 1 base, with 8 bases remaining between them. This CDR3 spans 13 amino acids. Germline V gene sequence: CDR1 GTSNPN, CDR2 SVGIG (reference sequence). The CDR3, as DNA: TGTGCCTGGTCATCAGGGAACACCGGGGAGCTGTTTTTT. It translates to CAWSSGNTGELFF.

V and J are TRBV11-2 and TRBJ1-2, with D tentatively TRBD1 (6 bases). This CDR3 has 13 amino acids. V was trimmed by 6 bases and J by 7 bases, leaving 15 bases between them. Germline V gene sequence: CDR1 SGHAT, CDR2 FQNNGV. Here the CDR3 DNA reads TGTGCCAGCAGGTCCAGGGGCGCAGGTGGCTACACCTTC. Its protein is CASRSRGAGGYTF.

V gene TRBV5-1 combines with J gene TRBJ2-7, with 7 bases aligning to TRBD2. This CDR3 is 15 amino acids long. CDR1 is SGHRS, CDR2 YFSETQ, per germline. Trimming cost V 2 bases and J 3 bases; bases outside gene matches: 8. CDR3 sequence reads: CASSFTGGGGYEQYF. CDR3 nucleotide sequence: TGCGCCAGCAGCTTCACCGGTGGCGGGGGCTACGAGCAGTACTTC.

This sequence joins TRBV2 and TRBJ2-5; TRBD2 aligns across 12 bases. V lost 7 bases and J lost 5; bases outside the gene matches: 14. CDR3 length: 17 amino acids. The germline gives CDR1 SNHLY, CDR2 FYNNEI. In DNA form, the CDR3 reads TGTGCCAGCACCGAACTAGCGGGGGGAACCTTAGGGGAGACCCAGTACTTC. This gives the protein CASTELAGGTLGETQYF.

The chain uses TRBV5-1 and TRBJ1-2, with 9 positions matching TRBD1. With 4 bases clipped from V and 4 bases from J, the junction kept 5 bases outside the gene matches. The V gene's germline CDR1 is SGHRS and CDR2 YFSETQ. The length of the CDR3 is 14 residues. CDR3 DNA sequence: TGCGCCAGCAGCCCGGGACAGGGAACCTATGGCTACACCTTC. This translates into CASSPGQGTYGYTF.

This clone was found once. V gene TRBV4-1 combines with J gene TRBJ2-7; TRBD2 aligns across 14 bases. Germline V gene lookup returns CDR1 MGHRA and CDR2 YSYEKL. After removal of 4 bases from V and 2 bases from J, the junction contained 22 bases not matched to a gene. CDR3 length: 22 amino acids. CDR3 protein: CASSPRIYTSGTSGGTPYEQYF. The CDR3 DNA is TGCGCCAGCAGCCCTCGAATCTACACTTCCGGGACTAGCGGGGGAACACCCTACGAGCAGTACTTC.

The rearrangement joins TRBV5-6 to TRBJ2-5, with 11 bases that match TRBD2. V trimming: 5 bases; J trimming: 0 bases; junction bases outside the gene matches: 3. The CDR3 is 15 amino acids. Germline assignment: CDR1 SGHDT and CDR2 YYEEEE. In nucleotides, the CDR3 is TGTGCCAGCAGTGAGACTAGCGGGGACCAAGAGACCCAGTACTTC. Translation gives CASSETSGDQETQYF.

V usage is TRBV10-3 and J usage is TRBJ2-5; TRBD1 matches at 7 bases. The V gene end was trimmed by 3 bases and the J gene end by 3 bases; junction bases not matched to a gene: 4. The CDR3 is made up of 14 amino acids. The germline CDR1 and CDR2 sequences are ENHRY and SYGVKD. The CDR3 is CAISDRGNKETQYF. The CDR3 DNA follows: TGTGCCATCAGTGACAGGGGGAATAAAGAGACCCAGTACTTC.

This clone was recorded once. The chain is built from TRBV19 and TRBJ1-2, with TRBD1 matching 8 bases. J was trimmed by 4 bases and V by 5 bases; bases with no gene match: 9. The CDR3 totals 15 residues. Germline V lookup: CDR1 LNHDA, CDR2 SQIVND (reference sequence). CDR3 sequence (DNA): TGTGCCAGTAGTTCCCCGACAGGGGTAAGCTATGGCTACACCTTC. This encodes CASSSPTGVSYGYTF.